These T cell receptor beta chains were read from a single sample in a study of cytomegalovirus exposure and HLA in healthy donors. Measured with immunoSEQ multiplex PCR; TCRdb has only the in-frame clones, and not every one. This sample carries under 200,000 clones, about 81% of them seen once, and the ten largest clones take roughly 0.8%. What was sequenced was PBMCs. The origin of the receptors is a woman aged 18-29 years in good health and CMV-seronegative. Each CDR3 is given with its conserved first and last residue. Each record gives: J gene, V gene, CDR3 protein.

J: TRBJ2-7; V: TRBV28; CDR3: CASRPARSTYEQYF
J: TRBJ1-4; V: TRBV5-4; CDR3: CASSLGGATNEKLFF
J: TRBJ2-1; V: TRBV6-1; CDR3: CASSERRASVDNEQFF
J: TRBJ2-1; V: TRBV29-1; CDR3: CSVPRPPSGSDNEQFF
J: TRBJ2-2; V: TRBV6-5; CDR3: CASSSPTRASGELFF
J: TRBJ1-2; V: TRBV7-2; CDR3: CASSLAVAGTANYGYTF
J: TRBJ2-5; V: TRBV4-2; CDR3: CASRPRLAGDQETQYF
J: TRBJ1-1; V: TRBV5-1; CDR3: CASSREGAKNTEAFF
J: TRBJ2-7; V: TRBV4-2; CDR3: CASSQTLAGDSYEQYF
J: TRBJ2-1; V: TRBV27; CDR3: CARNKRALYNEQFF
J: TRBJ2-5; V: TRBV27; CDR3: CASSPEPYRRETQYF
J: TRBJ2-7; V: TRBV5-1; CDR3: CASSRPGQGAYEQYF
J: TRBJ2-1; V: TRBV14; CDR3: CASSPLTSGGLNQFF
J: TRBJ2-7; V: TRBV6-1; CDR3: CASSGGQGTYEQYF
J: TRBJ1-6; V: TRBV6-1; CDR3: CASSERGVPYNSPLHF
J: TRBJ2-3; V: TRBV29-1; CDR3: CSVEDPRGTDTQYF
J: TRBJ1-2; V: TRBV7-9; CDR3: CASSSPLNYGYTF
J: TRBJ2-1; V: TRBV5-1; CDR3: CASSAGLSTYNEQFF
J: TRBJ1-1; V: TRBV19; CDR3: CASSIGQTEAFF
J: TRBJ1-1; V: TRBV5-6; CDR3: CASSLETNRGRTEAFF
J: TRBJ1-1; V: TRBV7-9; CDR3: CASSLGGTGGTEAFF
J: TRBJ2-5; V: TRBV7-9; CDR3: CASSLTGGQGETQYF
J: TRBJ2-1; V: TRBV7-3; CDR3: CASSQEGTVGFRSNEQFF
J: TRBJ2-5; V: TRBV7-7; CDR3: CASSWDRGSETQYF
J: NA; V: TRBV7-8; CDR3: CASSSSRLAGVIDEQYF
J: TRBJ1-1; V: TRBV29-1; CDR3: CSVGLNTEAFF